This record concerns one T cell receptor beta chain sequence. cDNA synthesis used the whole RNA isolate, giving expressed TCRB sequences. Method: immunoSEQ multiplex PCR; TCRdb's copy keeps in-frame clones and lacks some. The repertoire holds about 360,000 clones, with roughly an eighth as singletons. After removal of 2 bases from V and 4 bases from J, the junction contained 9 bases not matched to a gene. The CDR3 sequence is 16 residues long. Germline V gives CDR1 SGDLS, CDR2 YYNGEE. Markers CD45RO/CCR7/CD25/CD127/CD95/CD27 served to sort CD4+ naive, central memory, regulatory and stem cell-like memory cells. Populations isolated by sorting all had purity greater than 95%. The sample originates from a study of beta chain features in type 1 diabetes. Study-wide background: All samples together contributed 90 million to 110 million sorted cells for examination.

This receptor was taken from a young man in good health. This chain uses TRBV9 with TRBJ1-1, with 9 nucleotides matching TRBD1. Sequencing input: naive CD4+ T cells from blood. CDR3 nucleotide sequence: TGTGCCAGCAGCGTCGTAGAACAGGGGGCATTCACTGAAGCTTTCTTT. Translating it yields CASSVVEQGAFTEAFF.